Included here is one T cell receptor (beta chain) sequence, with context. Its antigen is undetermined. It was genomic DNA that served as the template for profiling TCR beta VDJ and CDR3. TCRdb re-analysed the reads in MiXCR, keeping a single row per CDR3 protein. The sample holds hundreds of thousands of distinct CDR3 sequences; under 60% are singletons and the top ten take approximately 1.2%. This sample was taken from a study of CD8+CD57+ T cells in acquired aplastic anemia. Study results and limitations: Patients and controls shared about 30 CD8+ CDR3 sequences. The CD8+ Simpson's diversity of patients and controls was not significantly different.

It was patients with CD8+CD57+ cell expansion by flow cytometry who were chosen for sequencing. Among the patients, none had received any therapy at the time of blood sampling. The clonotype originates from a human donor with aplastic anemia. Sequencing input: sorted CD4+, CD8+, or CD8+CD57+ T cells (not recorded which) from PBMCs.

CDR3 residues: CATSEQLAGGLLTDTQYF. The CDR3 DNA is TGTGCCACCAGTGAGCAACTAGCGGGAGGCCTTCTCACAGATACGCAGTATTTT. This chain connects TRBV24-1 to TRBJ2-3, with 12 bases lining up with TRBD2. CDR1 and CDR2 from the germline V gene are KGHDR and SFDVKD. V shed 4 bases, J shed 2 bases, and the junction held 9 bases outside the gene matches. The CDR3 is made up of 18 amino acids.